The next 30 T cell receptor beta chains were all read from a single sample in a study of cytotoxic CD8 clonotypes in ibrutinib-treated CLL. The protocol was immunoSEQ multiplex PCR, while the TCRdb copy is restricted to in-frame clones and leaves out a portion. Of 16,000 or so clones in the sample, about 70% are singletons; the top ten hold over 15%. Material: PBMCs, obtained before ibrutinib treatment. The receptors stem from a human donor with chronic lymphocytic leukemia.

The chain is built from TRBV5-1 and TRBJ2-7; 10 bases map to TRBD2. Germline-derived CDR1 and CDR2 are SGHRS and YFSETQ. The CDR3 is 18 amino acids. J gave up 0 bases and V 0 bases, and 9 bases lay outside the gene matches. The CDR3 DNA is TGCGCCAGCAGCTTGGATAACAGCGGGAGGGGCCTCTCCTACGAGCAGTACTTC. Translating gives CASSLDNSGRGLSYEQYF.

The chain recombines TRBV7-8 with TRBJ1-5, with TRBD1 identical over 7 bases. The CDR3 is made up of 15 amino acids. From germline, CDR1 is SGHVS and CDR2 FQNEAQ. Unmatched junction bases numbered 5, after V lost 5 bases and J lost 1 base. CDR3 DNA sequence: TGTGCCAGCAGCCCCCGGGACAGAAGCAATCAGCCCCAGCATTTT. This gives the protein CASSPRDRSNQPQHF.

The chain has TRBV5-1 and TRBJ1-2, with TRBD1 matching over 10 bases. This CDR3 comprises 14 residues. Germline CDR1 reads SGHRS; CDR2 reads YFSETQ. V trimming: 3 bases; J trimming: 5 bases; junction bases outside the gene matches: 4. In DNA form, the CDR3 reads TGCGCCAGCAGCTGGGGACAGGGGTGGTATGGCTACACCTTC. This encodes CASSWGQGWYGYTF.

This rearrangement joins TRBV7-9 to TRBJ2-1, with D perhaps matching TRBD2 (6 bases). V was shortened by 5 bases and J by 8 bases, with 22 bases between the two germline ends. The CDR3 contains 16 residues. The germline V gene has CDR1 SEHNR and CDR2 FQNEAQ (reference sequence). CDR3 DNA sequence: TGTGCCAGCAGCCGTCGGGAGCCAGGGCTCGACGATGAGCAGTTCTTC. It specifies CASSRREPGLDDEQFF.

This clone was seen a few times. The rearrangement links TRBV4-3 to TRBJ1-4, with a weak D call TRBD1 (6 bases). Germline assignment: CDR1 LGHNA and CDR2 YSLEER. This CDR3 is 14 amino acids long. V lost 2 bases and J 8 bases, leaving 12 bases between the germline ends. The CDR3 loop is CASSQRGGSEKLFF. In DNA form, the CDR3 reads TGCGCCAGCAGCCAACGAGGGGGTAGCGAAAAACTGTTTTTT.

V gene TRBV10-3 combines with J gene TRBJ1-6; 8 positions match TRBD1. This CDR3 contains 14 residues. The junction had 6 bases not matched to a gene; V was cut back by 4 bases and J by 10 bases. Germline CDR1 and CDR2: ENHRY and SYGVKD. The CDR3 DNA sequence: TGTGCCATCAGTGGAGACAGGGGCGGATCACCCCTCCACTTT. The encoded protein is CAISGDRGGSPLHF.

The J gene is TRBJ1-1, the V gene TRBV19; D might be TRBD1 (6 bases). Per germline, CDR1 LNHDA and CDR2 SQIVND (reference sequence). The CDR3 covers 19 residues. The CDR3 loop reads CVSTGGTPGTSEANTEAFF. In DNA form, the CDR3 reads TGTGTATCCACGGGGGGGACACCAGGAACCTCCGAAGCGAACACTGAAGCTTTCTTT.

This clone is a singleton in its sample. This chain uses TRBV29-1 with TRBJ2-5, with D possibly matching TRBD1 (6 bases). CDR1 and CDR2 (germline): SQVTM, ANQGSEA. The CDR3 contains 14 residues. V was trimmed by 6 bases and J by 5 bases, leaving 19 bases between them. CDR3 sequence (DNA): TGCAGCGTATTCACGCAGGGGCCCTGGGAGACCCAGTACTTC. Translating gives CSVFTQGPWETQYF.

V is TRBV6-5 and J is TRBJ1-5; a possible D gene is TRBD1 (5 bases). Germline V gene sequence: CDR1 MNHEY, CDR2 SVGAGI. This CDR3 has 13 residues. The V end was cut by 6 bases, the J end by 7 bases, with 13 bases between. CDR3 amino acids: CASSIDSRQPQHF. CDR3 nucleotide sequence: TGTGCCAGCAGCATAGACAGTAGGCAGCCCCAGCATTTT.

The rearrangement uses TRBV15 and TRBJ2-2; D may be TRBD2 (6 bases). The germline V gene encodes CDR1 LNHNV and CDR2 YYDKDF (reference sequence). The V end was cut by 3 bases, the J end by 5 bases, with 13 bases between. The CDR3 loop spans 15 amino acids. CDR3 DNA sequence: TGTGCCACCAGCAGGGGAGGAGGGTCAACCGGGGAGCTGTTTTTT. Its protein is CATSRGGGSTGELFF.

This sequence joins TRBV7-2 and TRBJ2-1; a possible D gene is TRBD2 (6 bases). The V gene lost 4 bases and the J gene lost 0 bases, with 7 bases spanning the gap. The CDR3 extends over 14 amino acids. Germline CDR1 is SGHTA and CDR2 is FQGNSA. The CDR3 DNA sequence: TGTGCCAGCAGCTCGGGGGTCTCCTACAATGAGCAGTTCTTC. It encodes CASSSGVSYNEQFF.

The V gene is TRBV9, the J gene TRBJ1-3; 7 bases line up with TRBD1. CDR3 length: 17 amino acids. Trimming cost V 4 bases and J 0 bases; bases outside gene matches: 10. Germline loops: CDR1 SGDLS, CDR2 YYNGEE. The CDR3 coding sequence is TGTGCCAGCAGCTCAGGGACAGATTACTTCTCTGGAAACACCATATATTTT. Its translation: CASSSGTDYFSGNTIYF.

The CDR3 region has the DNA TGTGCCAGCAGTTTAGGACGGATCACAGATACGCAGTATTTT. Protein product: CASSLGRITDTQYF. The chain carries TRBV28 and TRBJ2-3; no firm D call. Germline CDR1 is MDHEN and CDR2 is SYDVKM. There are 14 residues in the CDR3. V shed 2 bases and J shed 2 bases, with 8 bases lying between them.

The rearrangement uses TRBV6-1 and TRBJ2-2; D not certain. Germline assignment: CDR1 MNHNS and CDR2 SASEGT. Trimming left V 9 bases short and J 5 bases short, with 16 bases between. This CDR3 region has 14 residues. CDR3 coding DNA: TGTGCCAGTTCAGGATCCCACTTTACCGGGGAGCTGTTTTTT. Translated, it gives CASSGSHFTGELFF.

The chain carries TRBV7-2 and TRBJ2-2; 16 bases map to TRBD2. CDR3 size: 19 residues. Germline CDR1 SGHTA, CDR2 FQGNSA. Unmatched junction bases numbered 12, after V lost 5 bases and J lost 6 bases. The CDR3 sequence: CASSLLGPGLAGGSGELFF. Here the CDR3 DNA reads TGTGCCAGCAGCCTACTAGGCCCGGGACTAGCGGGGGGGTCCGGGGAGCTGTTTTTT.

V and J are TRBV13 and TRBJ2-5; 11 bases map to TRBD2. Germline V CDR1 and CDR2: PRHDT, FYEKMQ (reference sequence). Trimming took 5 bases from V and 4 from J; bases not matched to a gene: 9. The CDR3 totals 16 residues. Here the CDR3 reads CASSKTSGAGGETQYF. As DNA, the CDR3 is TGTGCCAGCAGCAAGACTAGCGGGGCGGGGGGAGAGACCCAGTACTTC.

The gene calls are TRBV11-2 and TRBJ1-4, with D maybe TRBD1 (6 bases). The CDR3 length is 14 residues. V was trimmed by 5 bases and J by 6 bases, leaving 13 bases between them. Germline-derived CDR1 and CDR2 are SGHAT and FQNNGV. In DNA, the CDR3 is TGTGCCAGCAGCCCCGGGGGGGCGGATGAAAAACTGTTTTTT. Translating gives CASSPGGADEKLFF.

This clone was detected only a few times. The chain couples TRBV7-6 to TRBJ1-2; D possibly corresponds to TRBD1 (6 bases). In germline, CDR1 is SGHVS, CDR2 FNYEAQ. The CDR3 contains 13 residues. Trimming took off 5 bases at V and 8 bases at J, with 15 bases between the two ends. The CDR3 loop reads CASSPNGGHGYTF. CDR3 DNA: TGTGCCAGCAGCCCAAACGGGGGCCACGGCTACACCTTC.

This sequence joins TRBV11-2 and TRBJ1-3; 8 bases align to TRBD1. The germline V gene has CDR1 SGHAT and CDR2 FQNNGV. The CDR3 extends over 15 amino acids. V trimming: 5 bases; J trimming: 0 bases; junction bases outside the gene matches: 3. CDR3 sequence (DNA): TGTGCCAGCAGCCGTACAGGGGGCTCTGGAAACACCATATATTTT. Its translation: CASSRTGGSGNTIYF.

This chain joins TRBV7-2 and TRBJ2-7; TRBD1 matches 7 bases. V gave up 0 bases and J gave up 0 bases; unmatched junction bases: 2. The germline V gene has CDR1 SGHTA and CDR2 FQGNSA. The CDR3 contains 15 residues. The CDR3 loop reads CASSLATGYSYEQYF. As DNA, the CDR3 is TGTGCCAGCAGCTTAGCGACAGGGTACTCCTACGAGCAGTACTTC.

V usage is TRBV27 and J usage is TRBJ2-7, with a tentative D call TRBD2 (6 bases). The CDR3 has 13 amino acids. V lost 4 bases and J 3 bases, leaving 10 bases between the germline ends. Germline V gene lookup returns CDR1 MNHEY and CDR2 SMNVEV (reference sequence). The DNA for the CDR3 is TGTGCCAGCAGTTGGAGGGTGAACTACGAGCAGTACTTC. This sequence encodes CASSWRVNYEQYF.

The CDR3 DNA follows: TGTGCCAGCAGTACGTTCGACGGAAGTAGCTCCTACAATGAGCAGTTCTTC. Residues: CASSTFDGSSSYNEQFF. This chain links TRBV25-1 with TRBJ2-1; D not resolved. Germline V gene data show CDR1 as MGHDK and CDR2 as SYGVNS. CDR3 length: 17 amino acids. V lost 5 bases and J lost 0, with 17 bases in between.

The V call is TRBV6-6, the J call TRBJ2-5; tentatively, D is TRBD1 or TRBD2 (5 bases each). This CDR3 has 15 residues. Trimming cost V 2 bases and J 5 bases, with 15 bases left between them. CDR1 and CDR2 (germline): MNHNY, SVGAGI (reference sequence). In DNA form, the CDR3 reads TGTGCCAGCAGTTACGAACAACGGGGCCTGGAGACCCAGTACTTC. Encoded protein: CASSYEQRGLETQYF.

The V and J genes are TRBV6-1 and TRBJ1-2; weak D call: TRBD1 (6 bases). The germline V and J ends were trimmed by 3 bases and 7 bases, with 18 bases remaining between them. Germline V lookup: CDR1 MNHNS, CDR2 SASEGT. The CDR3 loop spans 15 amino acids. CDR3 nucleotide sequence: TGTGCCAGCAGTGAGCTTTTGGGGGGGCAGGGTGGCTACACCTTC. Encoded protein: CASSELLGGQGGYTF.

The genes are TRBV4-2 and TRBJ2-5; a possible D gene is TRBD1 (5 bases). The V gene's germline CDR1 is LGHNA and CDR2 YNFKEQ. The CDR3 contains 16 residues. V was pared by 3 bases and J by 5 bases, with 19 bases between. CDR3 amino acids: CASSQGSQKSGETQYF. The DNA of the CDR3 is TGTGCCAGCAGCCAGGGGTCCCAGAAATCAGGGGAGACCCAGTACTTC.

This rearrangement joins TRBV4-1 to TRBJ1-1, with 9 bases fitting TRBD1. The CDR3 runs 16 residues. Per the germline V gene, CDR1 is MGHRA and CDR2 is YSYEKL. V lost 4 bases, J lost 0 bases, and 6 bases stayed unmatched. CDR3 protein: CASSLPTGGVNTEAFF. The CDR3 bases are TGCGCCAGCAGCCTCCCGACAGGGGGTGTGAACACTGAAGCTTTCTTT.

J is TRBJ2-5 and V is TRBV2, with a weak D call TRBD2 (7 bases). The tail of the sequence fits TRBJ2-7 better, so the J call may be wrong. The V gene's germline CDR1 is SNHLY and CDR2 FYNNEI. The length of the CDR3 is 14 residues. The CDR3 is CASSDDRGADEQYF. CDR3 in DNA: TGTGCCAGCAGTGATGACCGGGGGGCTGACGAGCAGTACTTC.

V usage is TRBV9 and J usage is TRBJ2-3, with 7 bases matching TRBD2. The ends lost 1 base at V and 3 bases at J; junction bases unmatched: 2. In germline, CDR1 is SGDLS, CDR2 YYNGEE. This CDR3 region has 14 residues. CDR3 coding DNA: TGTGCCAGCAGCGTACTAGCGGAAACAGATACGCAGTATTTT. Amino acid sequence: CASSVLAETDTQYF.

The chain employs TRBV15 and TRBJ1-3, with a weak D call TRBD1 (6 bases). Germline assignment: CDR1 LNHNV and CDR2 YYDKDF (reference sequence). Trimming removed 11 bases at V and 8 bases at J, with 13 bases between. The CDR3 consists of 11 residues. CDR3 residues: CASGVGDTIYF. CDR3 nucleotide sequence: TGTGCCTCAGGGGTGGGGGACACCATATATTTT.

The genes are TRBV6-6 and TRBJ2-7, with no clear D. This CDR3 region has 14 residues. Trimming took off 0 bases at V and 6 bases at J, with 12 bases between the two ends. CDR1 is MNHNY, CDR2 SVGAGI, per germline (reference sequence). The CDR3 loop reads CASSYSEGYSEQYF. The CDR3 bases are TGTGCCAGCAGTTACTCGGAAGGGTACAGCGAGCAGTACTTC.